This T cell receptor (beta chain) was recovered during a study of blood T cell repertoires in COVID-19. Grouping used clinical history reported by participants in a survey and questionnaire. Germline V gene lookup returns CDR1 MDHEN and CDR2 SYDVKM. V was pared by 2 bases and J by 7 bases, with 14 bases between. The CDR3 has 14 amino acids. Repertoires were generated with immunoSEQ multiplex PCR, while TCRdb's copy carries only in-frame clones and drops some. Of about 160,000 clones in the sample, 87% were seen once. This TCR came from a woman aged 35 to 49 who had been exposed to COVID-19. The genes are TRBV28 and TRBJ1-2; perhaps TRBD1 as D (6 bases). The source material was PBMCs or T cells enriched from blood (not recorded which). CDR3 sequence (DNA): TGTGCCAGCAGTTTAGGCGGCAGGGGTTTTGGCTACACCTTC. Encoded protein: CASSLGGRGFGYTF.